Sequencing of this T cell receptor (beta chain) was carried out in a study of identifying expanded T cells in peripheral blood. This clone was counted once. Its antigen is not known. This CDR3 has 13 residues. V shed 0 bases and J shed 10 bases, with 13 bases lying between them. The germline gives CDR1 MNHEY, CDR2 SVGAGI. Sequenced by immunoSEQ multiplex PCR; TCRdb stores in-frame clones only, minus some. The sample contains under 95,000 clones, around 91% of which appear only once. Study-wide findings and caveats: Clone count variance between roughly two-week samples rose with total template count. Over about two and four weeks, about 15 and 19 clones changed, versus roughly 1.1 between replicates.

No infections or other immune events were documented during collection. The TCR was taken from a person between 18 and 69 years old in good health. The chain recombines TRBV6-5 with TRBJ2-7; D perhaps matches TRBD2 (5 bases). The sample taken for sequencing was blood. The CDR3 spells CASSYSAATGQYF. The CDR3 nucleotides read TGTGCCAGCAGTTACTCTGCCGCTACGGGACAGTACTTC.